This T cell receptor (beta chain) was captured by sequencing in a study of shared clonotypes between healthy human individuals. Libraries were prepared by immunoSEQ multiplex PCR; TCRdb keeps only in-frame clonotypes and omits some of them. The sample has 2 million to 3 million clones; roughly 93% are singletons. In this sample, this clone turned up once. The germline V gene has CDR1 MGHRA and CDR2 YSYEKL. CDR3 length equals 16 residues. Deletions cut 1 base from V and 8 bases from J, with 17 bases between. The chain has TRBV4-1 and TRBJ1-4; D is perhaps TRBD1 (6 bases). This TCR came from a man between 18 and 29 years old in good health. Some clones in this sample may be carry-over from other donors' samples. The specimen was naive CD4+ T cells from PBMCs. As to subset: CD45RA+ positively selected. The CDR3 is CASSQGDMFALEKLFF. Written as DNA, the CDR3 is TGCGCCAGCAGCCAAGGGGACATGTTCGCTCTAGAAAAACTGTTTTTT.